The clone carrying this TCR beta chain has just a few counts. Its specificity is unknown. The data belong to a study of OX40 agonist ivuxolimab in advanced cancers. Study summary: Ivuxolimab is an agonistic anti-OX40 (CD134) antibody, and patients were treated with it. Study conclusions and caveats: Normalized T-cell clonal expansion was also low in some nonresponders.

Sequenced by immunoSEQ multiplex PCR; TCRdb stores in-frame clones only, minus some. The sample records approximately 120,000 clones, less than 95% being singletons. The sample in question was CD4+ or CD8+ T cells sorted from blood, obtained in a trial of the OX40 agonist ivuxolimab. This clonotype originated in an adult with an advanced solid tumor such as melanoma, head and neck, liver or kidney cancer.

This chain's CDR3 is CASSQVTGPYEQYF. CDR3 DNA: TGCGCCAGCAGCCAAGTTACAGGTCCCTACGAGCAGTACTTC. This chain joins TRBV4-3 and TRBJ2-7, with a possible D match to TRBD1 (5 bases). The germline V gene encodes CDR1 LGHNA and CDR2 YSLEER. The CDR3 extends over 14 amino acids. V was pared by 1 base and J by 2 bases, with 9 bases between.